Below, 9 T cell receptor beta chains from the same sample are listed, as sequenced in a study of metastatic and nonmetastatic thyroid tumors (dated by TCRdb to 2019 to 2021). Before undergoing thyroid surgery, none of the patients had been given any kind of treatment. Receptor amplification or capture employed PCR. TCRdb shows the sequencer as Illumina HiSeq 4000. The public sequencing data were trimmed at Q25 with fastp and processed into clonotypes with MiXCR by TCRdb, which kept only in-frame beta chains. The sample records just over 70,000 clones, roughly 18% of which are singletons. The biggest ten clones account for about 13% of the sample. What was sequenced was blood. Every receptor here comes from a female donor with papillary thyroid cancer or a benign thyroid nodule (not recorded which). Some clones in this sample may be carry-over from other donors' samples.

This sequence joins TRBV7-3 and TRBJ2-6; perhaps TRBD2 as D (5 bases). This CDR3 spans 16 amino acids. The ends were cut back, 3 bases at V and 0 bases at J, with 9 bases in the middle. Germline lookup yields CDR1 SGHTA and CDR2 FQGTGA. Here the CDR3 reads CASSFGGTSGANVLTF. The CDR3 bases are TGTGCCAGCAGCTTCGGAGGAACCTCTGGGGCCAACGTCCTGACTTTC.

The sample holds a few counts of this clone. The chain carries TRBV6-1 and TRBJ2-6; no clear D gene. This CDR3 spans 18 amino acids. V lost 1 base and J lost 1, with 14 bases in between. Germline V gene sequence: CDR1 MNHNS, CDR2 SASEGT. CDR3 amino acids: CASSEEAGWKSGANVLTF. The CDR3 coding sequence is TGTGCCAGCAGTGAAGAAGCTGGCTGGAAATCTGGGGCCAACGTCCTGACTTTC.

This clone showed up many times. This sequence joins TRBV30 and TRBJ2-7; the D call may be TRBD1 or TRBD2 (5 bases each). V was clipped by 4 bases and J by 2 bases, with 18 bases between them. The germline CDR1 and CDR2 sequences are GTSNPN and SVGIG (reference sequence). CDR3 size: 15 residues. In DNA, the CDR3 is TGTGCCTGGATCGACACCGGGACGGCGCCCTACGAGCAGTACTTC. Encoded protein: CAWIDTGTAPYEQYF.

The gene calls are TRBV20-1 and TRBJ2-7; tentative D call: TRBD2 (6 bases). The V gene's germline CDR1 is DFQATT and CDR2 SNEGSKA (reference sequence). Trimming stripped 0 bases from V and 6 bases from J, with 15 bases between. This CDR3 region has 14 residues. The CDR3 region is CSARDWRGVGEQYF. In DNA, the CDR3 is TGCAGTGCTAGAGATTGGAGGGGAGTGGGCGAGCAGTACTTC.

This clone was observed a handful of times. This chain connects TRBV27 to TRBJ1-6; D possibly corresponds to TRBD1 (6 bases). The CDR3 covers 15 residues. Trimming removed 1 base at V and 14 bases at J, with 18 bases between. Germline CDR1 is MNHEY and CDR2 is SMNVEV (reference sequence). The CDR3, as DNA: TGTGCCAGCAGTTTATACGGACAGCCCCTTCGGGCCCTCCACTTT. This encodes CASSLYGQPLRALHF.

The table lists this clone with many counts. The chain combines TRBV27 with TRBJ1-4, with D perhaps TRBD1 (6 bases). The CDR3 is 13 amino acids. CDR1 is MNHEY and CDR2 is SMNVEV in the germline V gene (reference sequence). Trimming took 6 bases from V and 3 from J, leaving 8 bases between them. CDR3 nucleotide sequence: TGTGCCAGCAGGAGGGGGTCTAATGAAAAACTGTTTTTT. It is translated as CASRRGSNEKLFF.

This clone was detected many times. This rearrangement joins TRBV20-1 to TRBJ2-5; 9 nucleotides align to TRBD2. Germline V gene data show CDR1 as DFQATT and CDR2 as SNEGSKA (reference sequence). V shed 7 bases and J 3 bases; nucleotides not matched to a gene: 12. The CDR3 covers 15 residues. CDR3 nucleotide sequence: TGCAGTGTTAGGGGGGGTAGCGGGAGAAAAGAGACCCAGTACTTC. Translated: CSVRGGSGRKETQYF.

In its sample, this clone was seen many times. This CDR3 reads CASSPGSNSYEQYF. For the CDR3, the DNA is TGTGCCAGCAGTCCCGGGAGTAACTCCTACGAGCAGTACTTC. The chain is built from TRBV27 and TRBJ2-7; D may be TRBD2 (6 bases). The germline CDR1 and CDR2 sequences are MNHEY and SMNVEV (reference sequence). The ends were cut back, 5 bases at V and 0 bases at J, with 11 bases in the middle. The CDR3 is made up of 14 amino acids.

This clone was picked up a small number of times. The chain uses TRBV9 and TRBJ2-1; TRBD2 matches 10 bases. The V gene end was trimmed by 3 bases and the J gene end by 5 bases; junction bases not matched to a gene: 5. This CDR3 is built from 15 residues. Germline V gives CDR1 SGDLS, CDR2 YYNGEE. DNA for the CDR3: TGTGCCAGCAGCGCCGGACTAGCGGATGACAATGAGCAGTTCTTC. Translation: CASSAGLADDNEQFF. Drawing the rest from reference TRBV9 and TRBJ2-1, the complete variable domain is DSGVTQTPKHLITATGQRVTLRCSPRSGDLSVYWYQQSLDQGLQFLIQYYNGEERAKGNILERFSAQQFPDLHSELNLSSLELGDSALYFCASSAGLADDNEQFFGPGTRLTVL.